This TCR beta chain was sequenced for a study of shared T cell receptors in the human thymus (dated by TCRdb to the early 2020s). Regarding the complete study: The study investigated the way shared, self-reactive T-cell receptor alpha chains are produced in the human thymus.

The CDR3 sequence holds 16 residues, the cysteine and phenylalanine included. Only the CDR3 portion is preserved as DNA: 48 bases, with reading frame beginning at the first base. Trimming costs V 2 bases and J 4 bases, and their ends lie 18 bases apart. In the germline V gene, CDR1 corresponds to SGHNT and CDR2 to YENEEA. Library generation was performed with the immunoSEQ multiplex PCR assay. TCRdb holds this immuneACCESS table with in-frame rearrangements only. Some clones are missing; in checked studies, unresolved V genes explain under half, and the rest has no known cause. For this sample the table gives 450,000 to 650,000 clones, of which 75% to 85% were detected only once. About 0.012% of the sample is held by the ten biggest clonotypes. For this clone: No cognate antigen has been identified for it. Within one base of it there is no much larger clone, and no base qualities were kept.

In addition, the sample was reused for a study of human thymus T cells. Per the second study: The donors were immunologically healthy infants in Finland who had open corrective cardiac surgery for congenital heart defects. Thymus tissue was collected as surgical resects that were removed during corrective cardiac surgery. Usage of V and J gene segments appeared to be biased in both the thymic and the peripheral blood repertoires. According to the related research, thymic TCR repertoires were highly overlapping among unrelated individuals. The study used under 10 infant thymus samples plus four related peripheral blood samples to characterize TCR alpha and beta repertoires. Donor ages ranging from roughly 7 to 250 days were recorded, and more than 5 male and a couple of female infants were included in the cohort. Thymocytes were freed from the tissue by mechanical means and kept at -70 degrees C as pellets of roughly 9-34 million cells. A QIAsymphony instrument was used to extract genomic DNA from the frozen cell pellets. The immunoSEQ multiplex PCR assay was used to amplify the TCRB and TCRAD loci from a standardized quantity of quality-controlled genomic DNA. Amplicons spanned the V(D)J region at a length sufficient to cover the CDR3 and identify V and J genes. Through the commercial immunoSEQ service, the amplicons were sequenced on an Illumina platform. Primer bias and sequencing errors were corrected using previously described methods, and TCRAD and TCRB definitions followed the IMGT database. Analysis of the repertoires was done with immunoSEQ Analyzer 3.0 and VDJTools and included basic statistics, V/J segment usage, diversity estimates, rarefaction and pairwise overlap. Diversity was estimated with Chao1, ChaoE, Efron-Thisted, Shannon and inverse Simpson indices, and also on datasets down-sampled to the smallest sample. Repertoire overlap was determined by strict matching of CDR3 nucleotide sequence, V gene and J gene, and Jaccard-based multidimensional scaling clustering was applied. Thymus samples yielded on average about 810,000 unique TCRB clonotypes, compared with roughly 92,000 from blood samples.

The chain joins TRBV11-3 to TRBJ2-7, with a tentative D gene TRBD2 over 5 matching bases. Sequencing was carried out using thymocytes. The sequence was collected from a boy under two years old with a congenital heart defect. Donor details come from another sample of the same person, matched by shared clones. The CDR3 is CASSLKTVELGYEQYF. The bases are TGTGCCAGCAGCTTAAAAACGGTAGAACTAGGGTACGAGCAGTACTTC.